This record looks at one TCR beta chain sequence and its context. Its antigen is unknown. There are no base qualities to consult, and no much larger clone falls within one base. This specimen belongs to a study of cytomegalovirus exposure and HLA in healthy donors (dated by TCRdb to about 2017). Concerning the study at large: An earlier analysis of 587 of the donors reported 250 to 350 Gb of sequence data and 95 million to 140 million unique TCR beta sequences obtained from roughly 180 million T cells. Approximately 300 gigabases of sequencing data and 70 million to 85 million unique TCR sequences were included in an early release covering about 700 HLA-typed donors. The genetic ancestry cluster associated with self-reported Caucasian donors included 80% to 90% of the roughly 390 genotyped donors. The study aimed to test whether cataloging public T cell receptors could reveal signatures of past pathogen exposure. The study used immunosequencing to profile the T cell repertoires of several hundred subjects and linked those repertoires to cytomegalovirus serostatus. Along with the roughly 700-subject first cohort, a separate validation cohort of some 130 different subjects was used. To predict cytomegalovirus infection status, the study brought together high-throughput TCR immunosequencing, statistical association of individual TCRs with disease status, and machine learning. To study patterns of TCR occurrence, a later analysis re-analyzed previously published TCR beta repertoires from 500 to 850 donors and added high-resolution HLA genotyping. In the later analysis, no new phenotypic data were used to find candidate immune exposures; instead, reliance was placed on TCR beta sequences and their occurrence across donors. An earlier analysis of roughly 580 of the donors used high-throughput TCR beta sequencing to judge whether each TCR beta V gene segment behaved as functional or pseudogenic. Donor age, sex, ethnicity and CMV serostatus were compiled alongside the repertoire data. Genome-wide SNP genotypes for about 65% of the 666 donors were used in a later genetic analysis, which treated that subset as a discovery cohort. Every discovery cohort repertoire had been produced on one sequencing platform. Both class I and class II loci were covered by HLA typing, at four-digit resolution. The number of typed donors differed by locus: about 629-630 for A, B, C, DRB1 and DQB1; approximately 540 for DQA1; roughly 600 for DPA1; and about 450 for DPB1. Because of strong linkage in the cohort, five DR-DQ haplotypes were treated as single units for association and clustering. Across some 400 genotyped donors of the cohort, an average of about 200,000 unique TCR beta nucleotide sequences per donor were sequenced, and about a sixth of those sequences were non-productive. The study at large found these results: Correlated functional status among segregating V segments might be attributable to linkage disequilibrium, but an unknown experimental factor could not be ruled out. According to the authors, the approach could potentially be generalized to other disease states and immunological phenotypes. Because HLA typing was unavailable for some donors at each locus, only the typed subset was used in association tests. According to a later analysis, most CMV-associated TCR beta chains appeared to be HLA-restricted, and the HLA associations seemed to be driven largely by CMV exposure. A cluster of highly shared sequence variants was judged likely to be a technical artifact of the sequencing pipeline. In both the original and validation cohorts, the classifier was reported to diagnose cytomegalovirus status with high specificity and sensitivity. Immune exposure information for the cohort was limited to CMV serostatus. When HLA alleles, especially DR and DQ, strongly co-occurred, TCR associations were difficult to assign to individual alleles. Specific HLA alleles were associated with over 15,000 TCR beta sequences at a false discovery rate of 0.05 in a later analysis. Broadly in line with IMGT annotations, most TCR beta V segments showed up in productive rearrangements about 90% or about 30% of the time in an earlier analysis of around 550 of the donors. In vitro tests confirmed that a few of the cytomegalovirus-associated TCR beta chains recognize cytomegalovirus antigens. Most TCR sequences were observed very rarely across donors, whereas some public TCRs were present in many individuals. In the study, around 150 TCR beta chains were listed as associated with cytomegalovirus. Because counts were too low, seventeen rarely observed V segments, including chromosome 9 orphons, were left out of the earlier analysis of some 600 of the donors. According to a later genetic analysis, donors in an Asian-associated ancestry cluster had fewer N-insertions in productive TCRs than the approximately 650-donor mean. An association between a missense DCLRE1C variant and V-gene and J-gene trimming of TCR beta chains was found in a later genetic analysis and replicated in an independent cohort. In a later analysis, HLA-associated TCR beta chains showed more clonal expansion and lower generation probabilities than non-associated chains that were equally common. A further reported finding was that TCR beta sequences accurately predicted the HLA-A and HLA-B alleles for most subjects in the first cohort. Some IMGT-functional V segments, including TRBV6-2 and TRBV6-3, could not be told apart with the 87-base-pair reads, so those segments were excluded. In this cohort, only TCR beta chains were sequenced, and detectable features were limited by the absence of alpha or paired-chain data. The presence/absence analyses assumed that sequencing depth was roughly uniform across donors, and that assumption may not be true. In a later analysis, TCR association rates were found to vary across HLA loci, with the most associated TCRs seen for DRB1 alleles and the fewest for HLA-C alleles. Several of the top co-occurrence clusters appeared to be linked to parvovirus B19, influenza, CMV and Epstein-Barr virus, according to a later analysis.

CDR1 and CDR2, per the germline V gene, are SGHDN and FVKESK. From the cysteine up to the phenylalanine, the CDR3 has a length of 15 residues. CDR3 DNA is the only sequence kept; it has 45 bases, read in frame from the first base. V was cut back by 3 bases and J by 7 bases, leaving a gap of 15 bases between them. Libraries were made using the immunoSEQ multiplex PCR assay. A mixture of 60 forward primers for TCR Vbeta segments and 13 reverse primers for TCR Jbeta segments was used in the multiplex PCR. Amplification of the CDR3 region of rearranged TCR beta genes was performed with a multiplex PCR assay on genomic DNA. Amplified TCR beta libraries were sequenced as 87-base-pair reads on the Illumina HiSeq System. Per the authors' processing: A later analysis counted tens of millions of unique TCR beta chains across the 600 to 850 repertoires, and approximately 11 million of these chains were shared by at least two donors. A nearest-neighbor algorithm error-corrected the raw reads and collapsed the reads into unique sequences, merging closely related sequences to remove PCR and sequencing errors. Alignment of CDR3 sequences to IMGT reference sequences was used to assign V, D and J gene segments. For a sequence to be retained, a match of at least six nucleotides to both a V gene segment and a J gene segment was required. Rearrangements were classified as productive when the CDR3 lacked stop codons and remained in frame with V and J, and all other rearrangements were classified as non-productive. CDR3 was defined according to IMGT convention as the region running from the second conserved V-encoded cysteine to the conserved J-encoded phenylalanine. In an earlier analysis of around 640 of the donors, sequences lacking an unambiguous match to a single V gene segment were excluded. An earlier analysis of 587 of the donors classified V segments as functional when productive rearrangements were above 56.7% and as segregating when the standard deviation between donors was above 5%. A statistical classification framework was built for diagnosing cytomegalovirus status from the catalog of TCR beta chain sequences. V and J gene assignment, in a later analysis, came from comparing TCR nucleotide sequences with IMGT/GENE-DB human TR gene sequences. The TCRdist pipeline was used in a later analysis to assign CDR3 sequences and most-parsimonious VDJ recombination scenarios. In a later analysis, each TCR beta chain was defined by its CDR3 amino acid sequence together with its V-gene family, and reads lacking a unique V-gene family were excluded. A later analysis removed several hundred highly shared, low-generation-probability nucleotide sequences to deal with suspected cross-contamination and a sequencing artifact. In a later analysis, a clonal expansion index for each public chain was calculated from normalized within-repertoire ranks of inferred template counts. A later analysis computed generation probabilities with a VDJ recombination model fitted to out-of-frame rearrangements, and checked the results against IGoR. Hypergeometric tests were used in a later analysis to score TCR-TCR, TCR-HLA and TCR-CMV co-occurrence, with a repertoire-size bias correction applied to the TCR pairs. A later analysis estimated false discovery rates by permuting HLA or CMV assignments 20 times. In a later analysis, co-occurring TCRs were grouped using DBSCAN, and TCRdist sequence similarity was added for clustering within HLA-allele-positive subsets. Co-occurrence clustering excluded repertoires with fewer than 30,000 or more than 120,000 public chains, plus five with anomalous nucleotide sharing. In TCRdb, the immuneACCESS table is reduced to in-frame sequences with V and J assigned. These tables do not hold every clone; where another copy was compared, an unresolved V gene accounts for under half, and the others remain unexplained. V and J calls and clone size follow that table, whereas D and trimming were derived from the DNA. The sample contains under 200,000 clones, roughly 85% of them found a single time. Under 2.5% of the sample belongs to the ten largest clones.

The cohort comprised fewer than 700 healthy bone marrow donors. At the time of sampling, all cohort members were nominally healthy, though unrecorded immune exposures were likely present. The donor was CMV seronegative and belonged to the group of 350 to 400 seronegative cohort members. Every donor gave a peripheral blood sample, and the peripheral blood mononuclear cells from that sample were used for TCR beta sequencing. Genomic DNA extraction from the blood cell samples was performed with the Qiagen DNeasy Blood Extraction Kit. Sequencing was performed on PBMCs. The chain couples TRBV14 to TRBJ1-4; the D gene is perhaps TRBD1, on 5 matching bases. This TCR derives from a man aged 35-49 years in good health and CMV-seronegative. The DNA is as follows: TGTGCCAGCAGCCAGGTTACAGGTTTAGGTGAAAAACTGTTTTTT. This sequence encodes CASSQVTGLGEKLFF.